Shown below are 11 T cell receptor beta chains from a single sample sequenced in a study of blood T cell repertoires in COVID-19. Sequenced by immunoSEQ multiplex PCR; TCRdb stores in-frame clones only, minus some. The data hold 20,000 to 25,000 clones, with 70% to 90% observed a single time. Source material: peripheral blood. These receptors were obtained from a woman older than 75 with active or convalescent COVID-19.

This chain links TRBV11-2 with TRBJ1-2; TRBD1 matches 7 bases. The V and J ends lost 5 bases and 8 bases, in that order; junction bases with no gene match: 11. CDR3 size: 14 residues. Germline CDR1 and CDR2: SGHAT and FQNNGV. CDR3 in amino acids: CASSQRYRGEGYTF. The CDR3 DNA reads TGTGCCAGCAGCCAGAGGTACAGGGGAGAGGGCTACACCTTC.

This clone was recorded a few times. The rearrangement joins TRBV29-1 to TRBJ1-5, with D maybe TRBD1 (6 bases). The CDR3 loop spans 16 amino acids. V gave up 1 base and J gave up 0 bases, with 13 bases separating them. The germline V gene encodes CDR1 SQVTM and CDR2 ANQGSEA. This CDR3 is CSVEVASGDSNQPQHF. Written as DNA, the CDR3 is TGCAGCGTTGAAGTGGCGTCAGGGGATAGCAATCAGCCCCAGCATTTT.

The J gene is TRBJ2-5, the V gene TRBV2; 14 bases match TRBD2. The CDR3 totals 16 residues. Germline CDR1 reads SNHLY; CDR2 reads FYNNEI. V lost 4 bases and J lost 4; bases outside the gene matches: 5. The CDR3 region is CASSGLAGGRGETQYF. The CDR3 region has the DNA TGTGCCAGCAGTGGACTAGCGGGGGGGCGAGGAGAGACCCAGTACTTC.

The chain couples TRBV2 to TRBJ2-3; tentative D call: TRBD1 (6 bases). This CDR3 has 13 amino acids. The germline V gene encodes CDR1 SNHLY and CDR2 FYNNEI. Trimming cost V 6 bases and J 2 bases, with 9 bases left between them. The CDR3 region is CASSRTVTDTQYF. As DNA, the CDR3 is TGTGCCAGCAGCCGGACAGTCACAGATACGCAGTATTTT.

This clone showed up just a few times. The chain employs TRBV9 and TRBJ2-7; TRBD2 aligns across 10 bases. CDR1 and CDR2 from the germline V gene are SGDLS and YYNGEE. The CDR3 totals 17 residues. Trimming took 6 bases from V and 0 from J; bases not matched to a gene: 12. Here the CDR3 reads CASTIPPTSGSSYEQYF. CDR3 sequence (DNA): TGTGCCAGCACCATCCCACCGACTAGCGGGTCCTCCTACGAGCAGTACTTC.

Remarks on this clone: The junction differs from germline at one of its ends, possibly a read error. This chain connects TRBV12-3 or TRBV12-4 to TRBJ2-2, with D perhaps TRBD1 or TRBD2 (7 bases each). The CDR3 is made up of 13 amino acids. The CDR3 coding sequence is TGTGCCGGCAGGGGGGGAAACACCGGGGAGCTGTTTTTT. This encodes CAGRGGNTGELFF.

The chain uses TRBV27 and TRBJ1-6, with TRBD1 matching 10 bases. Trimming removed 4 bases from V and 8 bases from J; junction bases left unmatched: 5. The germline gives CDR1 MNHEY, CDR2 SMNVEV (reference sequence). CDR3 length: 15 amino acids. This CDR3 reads CASSSWDRGDSPLHF. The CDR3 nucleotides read TGTGCCAGCAGTTCCTGGGACAGGGGAGATTCACCCCTCCACTTT.

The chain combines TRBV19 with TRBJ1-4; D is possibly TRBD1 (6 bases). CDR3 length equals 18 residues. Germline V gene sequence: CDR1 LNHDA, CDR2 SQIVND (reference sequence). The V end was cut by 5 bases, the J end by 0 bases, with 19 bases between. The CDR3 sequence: CASSLTTGNFATNEKLFF. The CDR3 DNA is TGTGCCAGTAGTCTGACGACAGGAAATTTTGCAACTAATGAAAAACTGTTTTTT. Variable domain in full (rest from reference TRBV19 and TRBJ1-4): DGGITQSPKYLFRKEGQNVTLSCEQNLNHDAMYWYRQDPGQGLRLIYYSQIVNDFQKGDIAEGYSVSREKKESFPLTVTSAQKNPTAFYLCASSLTTGNFATNEKLFFGSGTQLSVL.

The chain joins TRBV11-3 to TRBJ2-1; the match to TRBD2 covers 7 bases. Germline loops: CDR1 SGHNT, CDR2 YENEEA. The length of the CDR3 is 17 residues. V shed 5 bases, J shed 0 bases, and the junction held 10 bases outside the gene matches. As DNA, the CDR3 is TGTGCCAGCAGCCGCAATGGGAGGGTTAGCTCCTACAATGAGCAGTTCTTC. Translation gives CASSRNGRVSSYNEQFF.

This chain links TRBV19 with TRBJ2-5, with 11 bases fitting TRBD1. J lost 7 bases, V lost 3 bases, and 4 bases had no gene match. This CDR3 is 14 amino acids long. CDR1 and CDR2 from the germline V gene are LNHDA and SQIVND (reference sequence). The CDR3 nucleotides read TGTGCCAGTAGTATCCCGGGACAGGGGGTGACCCAGTACTTC. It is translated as CASSIPGQGVTQYF.

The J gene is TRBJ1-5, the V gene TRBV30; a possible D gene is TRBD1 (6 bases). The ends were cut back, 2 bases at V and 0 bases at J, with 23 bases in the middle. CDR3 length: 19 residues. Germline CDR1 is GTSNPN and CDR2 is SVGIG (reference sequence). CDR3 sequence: CAWSLIRDRGGYSNQPQHF. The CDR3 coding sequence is TGTGCCTGGAGTTTAATCCGGGACCGAGGGGGTTATAGCAATCAGCCCCAGCATTTT.